What follows describes a single T cell receptor beta chain. The sample comes from a study of blood T cell repertoires in COVID-19. Study overall: The United States, Italy and Spain were the sources of the acute and convalescent COVID-19 samples. PBMCs, B-cell-depleted T cells, or T cells provided the cDNA or gDNA that made up the material.

CDR1 is MNHEY, CDR2 SMNVEV, per germline (reference sequence). The CDR3 consists of 14 residues. V lost 2 bases, J lost 2 bases, and 8 bases lay in between. Repertoires were generated with immunoSEQ multiplex PCR, while TCRdb's copy carries only in-frame clones and drops some. Here the sample spans some 350,000 clones, 85% to 90% being singletons. V is TRBV27 and J is TRBJ2-3, with D unclear. Sequenced: PBMCs or T cells enriched from blood (not recorded which). The TCR comes from a man between 18 and 29 years old who had recovered from COVID-19. CDR3 sequence reads: CASSLRGNTDTQYF. CDR3 coding DNA: TGTGCCAGCAGTTTAAGAGGAAACACAGATACGCAGTATTTT.